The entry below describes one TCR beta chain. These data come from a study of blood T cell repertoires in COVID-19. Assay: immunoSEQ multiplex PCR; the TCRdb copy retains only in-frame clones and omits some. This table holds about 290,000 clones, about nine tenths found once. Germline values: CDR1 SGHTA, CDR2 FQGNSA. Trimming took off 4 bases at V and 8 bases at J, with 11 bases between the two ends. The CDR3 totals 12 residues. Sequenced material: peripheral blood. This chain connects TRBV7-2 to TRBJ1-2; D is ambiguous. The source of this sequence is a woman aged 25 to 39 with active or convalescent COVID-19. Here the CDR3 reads CASSSQPAGYTF. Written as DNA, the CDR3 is TGTGCCAGCAGCTCCCAACCCGCGGGCTACACCTTC.